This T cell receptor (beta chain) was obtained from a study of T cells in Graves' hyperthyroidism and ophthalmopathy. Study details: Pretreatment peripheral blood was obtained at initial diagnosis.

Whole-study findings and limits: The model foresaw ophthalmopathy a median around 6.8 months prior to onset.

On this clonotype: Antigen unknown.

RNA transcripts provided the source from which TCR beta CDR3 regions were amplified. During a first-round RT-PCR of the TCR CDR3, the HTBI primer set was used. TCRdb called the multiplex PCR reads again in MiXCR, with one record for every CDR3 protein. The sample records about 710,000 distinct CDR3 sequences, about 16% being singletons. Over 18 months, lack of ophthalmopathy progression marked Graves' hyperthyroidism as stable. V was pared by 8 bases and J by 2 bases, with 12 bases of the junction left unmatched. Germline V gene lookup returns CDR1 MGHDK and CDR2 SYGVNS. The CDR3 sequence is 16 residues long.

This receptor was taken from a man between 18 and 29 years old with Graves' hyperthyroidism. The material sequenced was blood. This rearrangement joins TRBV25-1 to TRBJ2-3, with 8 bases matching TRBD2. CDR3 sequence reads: CASSAPRREDTDTQYF. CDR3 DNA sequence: TGTGCCAGCTCCGCCCCCCGGCGGGAGGACACAGATACGCAGTATTTT. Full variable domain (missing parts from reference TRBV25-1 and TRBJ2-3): EADIYQTPRYLVIGTGKKITLECSQTMGHDKMYWYQQDPGMELHLIHYSYGVNSTEKGDLSSESTVSRIRTEHFPLTLESARPSHTSQYLCASSAPRREDTDTQYFGPGTRLTVL.